This T cell receptor (beta chain) was recovered during a study of human T cells and chemical hapten exposure. The sample's time point: pre-sensitization, week 0. The treatment denotes: therapeutic diphenylcyclopropenone sensitization with weekly scalp DPC. The library labeled individual cDNA molecules by adding unique molecular identifiers to them. TCRdb re-derived calls from the RACE reads in MiXCR, one entry per CDR3 protein. The table shows 250,000 to 300,000 distinct CDR3 sequences, with 7.5% to 8% occurring only once. The CDR3 loop spans 18 amino acids. V lost 2 bases and J lost 0, with 14 bases in between. This clonotype was seen a handful of times.

Sequencing used whole blood, obtained in connection with sensitization to the hapten diphenylcyclopropenone (DPC). This TCR derives from a man between 18 and 35 years old with alopecia areata. Some clones in this sample may be carry-over from other donors' samples. The chain recombines TRBV12-3 or TRBV12-4 with TRBJ1-6; D unresolved. The CDR3 DNA reads as TGTGCCAGCAGTTTATATCCCCTTGGTACCTCCTATAATTCACCCCTCCACTTT. It translates to CASSLYPLGTSYNSPLHF.